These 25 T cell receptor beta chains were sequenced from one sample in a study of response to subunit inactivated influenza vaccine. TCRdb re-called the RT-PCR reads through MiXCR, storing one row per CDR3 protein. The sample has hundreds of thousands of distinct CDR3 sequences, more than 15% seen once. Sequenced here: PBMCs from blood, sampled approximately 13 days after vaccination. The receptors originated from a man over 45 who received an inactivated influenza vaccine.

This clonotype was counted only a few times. The CDR3 coding sequence is TGTGCCATCAGTGACCCCGGACGGTATAAAGAGACCCAGTACTTC. Translated, it gives CAISDPGRYKETQYF. The chain uses TRBV10-3 and TRBJ2-5, with D unclear. The V end lost 3 bases, the J end lost 3 bases, and 14 bases lay between the germline ends. The CDR3 loop spans 15 amino acids. Germline assignment: CDR1 ENHRY and CDR2 SYGVKD.

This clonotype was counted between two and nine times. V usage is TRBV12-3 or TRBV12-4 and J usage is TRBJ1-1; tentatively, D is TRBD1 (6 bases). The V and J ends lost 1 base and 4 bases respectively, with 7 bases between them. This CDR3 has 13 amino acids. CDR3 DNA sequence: TGTGCCAGCAGTTTAGGGACAGTCACTGAAGCTTTCTTT. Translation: CASSLGTVTEAFF.

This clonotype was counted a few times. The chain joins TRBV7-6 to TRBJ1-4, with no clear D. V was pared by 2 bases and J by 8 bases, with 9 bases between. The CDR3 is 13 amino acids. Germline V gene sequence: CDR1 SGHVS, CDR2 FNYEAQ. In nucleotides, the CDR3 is TGTGCCAGCAGCTTAAGTCGGCGGGAAAAACTGTTTTTT. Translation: CASSLSRREKLFF. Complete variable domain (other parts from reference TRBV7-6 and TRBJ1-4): GAGVSQSPRYKVTKRGQDVALRCDPISGHVSLYWYRQALGQGPEFLTYFNYEAQQDKSGLPNDRFSAERPEGSISTLTIQRTEQRDSAMYRCASSLSRREKLFFGSGTQLSVL.

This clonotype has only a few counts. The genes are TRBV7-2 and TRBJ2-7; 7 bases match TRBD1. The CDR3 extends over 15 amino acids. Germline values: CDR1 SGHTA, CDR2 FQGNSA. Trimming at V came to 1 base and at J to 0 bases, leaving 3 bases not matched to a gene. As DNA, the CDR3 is TGTGCCAGCAGCTTAGGGACAGGTCTCTCCTACGAGCAGTACTTC. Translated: CASSLGTGLSYEQYF.

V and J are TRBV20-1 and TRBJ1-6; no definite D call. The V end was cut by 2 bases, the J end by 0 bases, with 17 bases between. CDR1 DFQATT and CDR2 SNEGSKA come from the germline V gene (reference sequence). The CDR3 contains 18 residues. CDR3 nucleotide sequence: TGCAGTGCTAGACCTCCAGCCACCCTTAGCTCCTATAATTCACCCCTCCACTTT. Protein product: CSARPPATLSSYNSPLHF.

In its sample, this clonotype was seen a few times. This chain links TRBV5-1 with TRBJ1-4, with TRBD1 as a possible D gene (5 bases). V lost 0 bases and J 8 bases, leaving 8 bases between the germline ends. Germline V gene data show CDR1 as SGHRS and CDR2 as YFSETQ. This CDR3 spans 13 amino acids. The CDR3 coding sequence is TGCGCCAGCAGCTTGGGGAAGGGGGAAAAACTGTTTTTT. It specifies CASSLGKGEKLFF.

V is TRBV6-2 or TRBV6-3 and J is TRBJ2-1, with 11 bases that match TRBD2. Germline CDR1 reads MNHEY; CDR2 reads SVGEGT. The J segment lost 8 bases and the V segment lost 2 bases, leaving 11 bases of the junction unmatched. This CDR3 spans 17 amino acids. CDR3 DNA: TGTGCCAGCAGTTACAAGGAGGCTAGCGGGAGGCAGGATGAGCAGTTCTTC. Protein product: CASSYKEASGRQDEQFF.

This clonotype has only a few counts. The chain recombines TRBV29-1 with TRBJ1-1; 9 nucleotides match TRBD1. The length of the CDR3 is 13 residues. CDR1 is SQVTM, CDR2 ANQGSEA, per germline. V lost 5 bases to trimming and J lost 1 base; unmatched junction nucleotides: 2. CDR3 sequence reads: CSVWTGANTEAFF. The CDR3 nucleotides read TGCAGCGTTTGGACAGGGGCGAACACTGAAGCTTTCTTT.

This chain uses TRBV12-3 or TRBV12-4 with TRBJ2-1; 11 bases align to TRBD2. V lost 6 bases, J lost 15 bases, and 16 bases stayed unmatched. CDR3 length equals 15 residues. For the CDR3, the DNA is TGTGCCAGCAGAATCCGCCAACCGACTAGCGGGAACCTGTTCTTC. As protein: CASRIRQPTSGNLFF.

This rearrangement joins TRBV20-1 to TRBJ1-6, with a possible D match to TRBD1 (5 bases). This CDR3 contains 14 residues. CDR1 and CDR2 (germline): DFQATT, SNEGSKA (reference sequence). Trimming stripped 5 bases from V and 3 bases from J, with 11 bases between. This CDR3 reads CSAETGHYNSPLHF. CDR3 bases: TGCAGTGCTGAGACTGGACACTATAATTCACCCCTCCACTTT.

Here the CDR3 DNA reads TGTGCCATCAGCGAGCAAGAGCGGGCTGAGCAGTTCTTC. Amino acid sequence: CAISEQERAEQFF. The gene calls are TRBV10-3 and TRBJ2-1; D may be TRBD2 (6 bases). Germline CDR1 ENHRY, CDR2 SYGVKD. V gave up 6 bases and J gave up 9 bases, with 15 bases separating them. The CDR3 totals 13 residues.

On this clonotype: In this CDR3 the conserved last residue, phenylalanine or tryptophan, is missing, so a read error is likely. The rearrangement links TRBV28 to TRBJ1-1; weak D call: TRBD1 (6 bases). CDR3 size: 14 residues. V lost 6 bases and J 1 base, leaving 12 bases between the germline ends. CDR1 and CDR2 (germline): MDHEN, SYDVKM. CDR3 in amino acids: CASRPLQGNTEAFV. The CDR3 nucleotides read TGTGCCAGCAGGCCTTTACAGGGGAACACTGAAGCTTTCGTT.

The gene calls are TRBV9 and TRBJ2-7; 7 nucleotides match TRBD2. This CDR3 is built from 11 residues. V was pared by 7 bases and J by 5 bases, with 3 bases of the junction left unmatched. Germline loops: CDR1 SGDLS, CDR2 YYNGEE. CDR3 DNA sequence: TGTGCCAGCGGGGGGGTGAACGAGCAGTACTTC. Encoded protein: CASGGVNEQYF.

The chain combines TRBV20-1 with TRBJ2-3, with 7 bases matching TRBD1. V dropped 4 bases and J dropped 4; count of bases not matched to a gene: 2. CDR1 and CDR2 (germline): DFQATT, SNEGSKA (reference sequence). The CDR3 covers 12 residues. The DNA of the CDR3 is TGCAGTGCTAAGACAGGGTCAGATACGCAGTATTTT. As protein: CSAKTGSDTQYF.

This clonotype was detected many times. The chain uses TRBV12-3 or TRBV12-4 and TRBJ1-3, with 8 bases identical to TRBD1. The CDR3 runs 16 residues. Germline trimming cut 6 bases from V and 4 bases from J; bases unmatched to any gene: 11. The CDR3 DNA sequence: TGTGCCAGCAGATTCCAGGGGGCGCTTTCCGGAAACACCATATATTTT. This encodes CASRFQGALSGNTIYF.

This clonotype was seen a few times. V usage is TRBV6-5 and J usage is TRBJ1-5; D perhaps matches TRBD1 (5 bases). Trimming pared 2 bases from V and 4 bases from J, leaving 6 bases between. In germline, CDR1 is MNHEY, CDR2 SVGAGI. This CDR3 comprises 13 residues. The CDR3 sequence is CASSYGTNQPQHF. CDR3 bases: TGTGCCAGCAGTTACGGGACGAATCAGCCCCAGCATTTT.

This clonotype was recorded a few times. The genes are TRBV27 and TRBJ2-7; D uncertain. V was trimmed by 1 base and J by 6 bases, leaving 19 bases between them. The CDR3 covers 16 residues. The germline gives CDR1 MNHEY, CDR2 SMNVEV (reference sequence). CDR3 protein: CASSLFLESPLGEQYF. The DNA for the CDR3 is TGTGCCAGCAGTTTATTCCTCGAAAGTCCCTTGGGCGAGCAGTACTTC.

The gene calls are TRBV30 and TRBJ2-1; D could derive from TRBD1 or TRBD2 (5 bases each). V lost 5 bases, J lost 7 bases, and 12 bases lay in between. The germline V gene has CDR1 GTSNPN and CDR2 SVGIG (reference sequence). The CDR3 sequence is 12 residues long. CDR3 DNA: TGTGCCTGGGCCGGGACCGAGAATGAGCAGTTCTTC. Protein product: CAWAGTENEQFF.

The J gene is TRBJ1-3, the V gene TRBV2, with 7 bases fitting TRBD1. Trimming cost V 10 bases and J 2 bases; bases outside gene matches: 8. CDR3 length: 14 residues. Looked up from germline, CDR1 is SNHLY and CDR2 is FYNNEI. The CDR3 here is CATIVGTAGNTIYF. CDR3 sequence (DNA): TGTGCCACCATAGTAGGGACAGCTGGAAACACCATATATTTT.

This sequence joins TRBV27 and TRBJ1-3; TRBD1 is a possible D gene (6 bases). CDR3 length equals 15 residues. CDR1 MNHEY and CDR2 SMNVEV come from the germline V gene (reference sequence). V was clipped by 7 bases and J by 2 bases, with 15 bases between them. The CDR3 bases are TGTGCCAGCACTGACAGGAAACCTACTGGAAACACCATATATTTT. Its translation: CASTDRKPTGNTIYF.

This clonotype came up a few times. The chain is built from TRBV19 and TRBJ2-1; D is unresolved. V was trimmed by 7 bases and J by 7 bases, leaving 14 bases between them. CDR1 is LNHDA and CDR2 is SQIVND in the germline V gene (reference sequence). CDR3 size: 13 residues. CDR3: CASTSSNRNEQFF. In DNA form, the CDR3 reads TGTGCCAGTACCTCCTCTAACCGTAATGAGCAGTTCTTC.

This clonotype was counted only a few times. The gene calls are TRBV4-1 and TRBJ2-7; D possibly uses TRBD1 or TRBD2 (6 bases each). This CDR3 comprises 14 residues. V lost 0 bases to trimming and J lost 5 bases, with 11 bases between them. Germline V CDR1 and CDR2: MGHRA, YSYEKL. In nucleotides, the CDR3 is TGCGCCAGCAGCCAAGAAGTAAGGGGGGACGAGCAGTACTTC. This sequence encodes CASSQEVRGDEQYF.

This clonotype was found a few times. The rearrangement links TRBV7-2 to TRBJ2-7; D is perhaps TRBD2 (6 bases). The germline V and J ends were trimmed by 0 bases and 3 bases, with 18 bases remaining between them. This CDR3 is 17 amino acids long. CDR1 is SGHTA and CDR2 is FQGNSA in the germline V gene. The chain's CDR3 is CASSLAGGILEFYEQYF. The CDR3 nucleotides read TGTGCCAGCAGCTTAGCCGGGGGTATCTTGGAGTTCTACGAGCAGTACTTC.

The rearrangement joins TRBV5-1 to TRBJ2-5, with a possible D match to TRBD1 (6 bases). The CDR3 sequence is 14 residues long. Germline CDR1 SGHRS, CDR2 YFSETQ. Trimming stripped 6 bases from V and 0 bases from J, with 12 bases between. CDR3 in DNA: TGCGCCAGCACCCCTACAGGGAACCAAGAGACCCAGTACTTC. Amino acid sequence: CASTPTGNQETQYF.

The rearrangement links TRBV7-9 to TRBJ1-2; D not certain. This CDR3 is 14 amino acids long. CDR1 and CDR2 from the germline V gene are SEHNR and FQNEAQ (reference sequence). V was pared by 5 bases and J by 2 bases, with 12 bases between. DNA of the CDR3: TGTGCCAGCAGCGCCGGGCAGTTGAACTATGGCTACACCTTC. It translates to CASSAGQLNYGYTF. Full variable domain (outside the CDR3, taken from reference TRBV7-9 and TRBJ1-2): DTGVSQNPRHKITKRGQNVTFRCDPISEHNRLYWYRQTLGQGPEFLTYFQNEAQLEKSRLLSDRFSAERPKGSFSTLEIQRTEQGDSAMYLCASSAGQLNYGYTFGSGTRLTVV.